This T cell receptor (beta chain) was sequenced for a study of vaccination and CD4 T cells after COVID-19 (dated 2022 in TCRdb). Notes on the research overall: In the convalescent cohort there were six males and four females, among whom were two Hispanic individuals, seven Caucasians, two Asians and one multiracial person. Participants received two doses of either the Pfizer-BioNTech BNT162b2 vaccine (n=8) or the Moderna mRNA-1273 vaccine (n=2). Post-COVID blood samples from convalescent patients were collected a median of approximately 100 days after diagnosis, with a range of 35 to 161 days. Post-vaccine blood samples were taken a median of around 77 days after the second vaccine dose, with a range of 14 to 241 days. Overlapping spike peptide pools from SARS-CoV-2 and from the common cold coronaviruses HCoV-NL63, HCoV-OC43 and HCoV-229E were used as culture stimuli. Control cultures received a CEFX viral epitope pool as the positive control, an HIV-1 Nef peptide pool as the negative control, or no peptide. The spike-specific CD4+ TCR repertoire was compared before and after mRNA vaccination in about nine COVID-19 convalescent patients and a few infection-naive healthy vaccine recipients.

From cysteine to phenylalanine, the CDR3 is 13 amino acids long. The DNA shown is the 39-base CDR3, in frame from base 1. CDR1 and CDR2, per the germline V gene, are SNHLY and FYNNEI. V gives up 8 bases and J gives up 7 bases, and the segment between their germline ends measures 12 bases. This clonotype has a handful of counts. The antigen it binds to is not known. No clone much larger than this one lies a single base away; base qualities are absent. The library was obtained by PCR. TCR sequencing of DNA from cultured CD4+ T cells used the Oncomine TCR Beta short-read assay at the Johns Hopkins FTIC core. The QIAamp micro DNA kit was used to extract genomic DNA from the cultured CD4+ T cells. The Oncomine TCR Beta libraries from cultured CD4+ T cells were pooled using unique dual indexes and then sequenced on an Illumina iSeq 100. Turning to the authors' computational methods: Non-productive sequences were filtered out, and CDR3s that did not start with C, did not end with F or W, or were shorter than 7 amino acids were discarded. The MANAFEST web application identified antigen-specific clonotypes by comparing peptide-stimulated wells against reference wells and other culture wells. Positive clones required FDR below 0.05, an odds ratio above 5, and productive frequency above 0.1% in at least two of three replicate wells. Cross-reactive clonotypes were defined as significantly expanded in both SARS-CoV-2 spike wells and at least one common cold coronavirus spike condition. Similarity between CDR3 sequences was evaluated in R version 3.6.1 using Levenshtein distances (stringdist) and unrooted phylogenetic trees (ape). TCRdb redid the processing of the public reads, applying fastp at Q25 and MiXCR, and retained in-frame beta chains. Each entry is one CDR3 protein sequence, shown with its most common DNA and genes. The V and J calls and clone size are TCRdb's, not the authors'. The sample table lists over 15,000 distinct CDR3 sequences, more than 70% of them with a count of one. About 15% of the sample is in the top ten clones.

Overall results and qualifications from the work: The study included relatively few convalescent patients and did not analyze early timepoints after natural infection. In convalescent patients, a median around 90% of post-vaccine SARS-CoV-2-reactive clones were detected only after vaccination, suggesting vaccine-specific priming. Nearly all vaccine-specific clones in convalescent patients (304 of 307) were mono-reactive for SARS-CoV-2 spike rather than cross-reactive with common cold coronaviruses. The median number of SARS-CoV-2-reactive clonotypes rose from 20 to 25 after infection to about 40 after vaccination, but the change was not significant.

The treatment or condition label on this specimen signifies: roughly ten-day PBMC culture with coronavirus spike peptide pools or control peptides (ViraFEST assay). The study used the ViraFEST assay, which expanded antigen-specific T cells with peptide pools and then identified expanded clonotypes by TCR sequencing. Healthy vaccine recipients had no prior SARS-CoV-2 infection, confirmed by negative nucleocapsid antibody tests before and after vaccination. More than 1.5 million PBMCs per well were cultured in IMDM with roughly 5% human AB serum and roughly 9.3 IU/ml IL-2, plus 10 ug/ml peptide pools. Half of the culture medium was replaced with fresh IL-2-containing medium on days 3 and 7. CD4+ T cells were isolated after approximately 10 days of culture through negative selection using the EasySep CD4+ T cell isolation kit. Ficoll-Paque Plus gradient centrifugation was used to isolate PBMCs from whole blood, and the isolated PBMCs were then either used fresh or cryopreserved at -140C. In general, triplicate wells were set up for every culture condition.

The clonotype comes from a human donor who received a COVID-19 vaccine. The chain uses TRBV2 and TRBJ1-6; the D gene identity is not certain. The specimen comprised CD4+ T cells from blood, cultured in vitro, sampled after SARS-CoV-2 vaccination. In nucleotides, the sequence is TGTGCCAGCGAGGCCGACCGCAATTCACCCCTCCACTTT. Protein translation: CASEADRNSPLHF.